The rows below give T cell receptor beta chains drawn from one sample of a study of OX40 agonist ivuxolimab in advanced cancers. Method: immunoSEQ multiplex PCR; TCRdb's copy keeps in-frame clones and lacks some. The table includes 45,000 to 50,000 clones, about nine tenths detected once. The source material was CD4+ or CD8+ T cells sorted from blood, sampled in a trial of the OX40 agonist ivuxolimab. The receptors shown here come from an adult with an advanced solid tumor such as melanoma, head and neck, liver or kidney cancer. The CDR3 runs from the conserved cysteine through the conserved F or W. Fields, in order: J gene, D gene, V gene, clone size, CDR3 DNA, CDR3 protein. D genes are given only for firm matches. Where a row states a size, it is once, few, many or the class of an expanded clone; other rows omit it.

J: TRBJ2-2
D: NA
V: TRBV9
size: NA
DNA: TGTGCCAGCAGCGTATTCCAGGACAGCGCGAACACCGGGGAGCTGTTTTTT
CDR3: CASSVFQDSANTGELFF

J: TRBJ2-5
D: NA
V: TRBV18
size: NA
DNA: TGTGCCAGCTCACCACGACGTGACAGCCAAGAGACCCAGTACTTC
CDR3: CASSPRRDSQETQYF

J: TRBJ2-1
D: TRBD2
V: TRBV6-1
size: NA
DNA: TGTGCCAGCAGTGAACACCCCTTGGCGGGGGGGCACAATGAGCAGTTCTTC
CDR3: CASSEHPLAGGHNEQFF

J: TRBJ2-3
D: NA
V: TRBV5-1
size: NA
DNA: TGCGCCAGCAGCTTTGGAGGGGGTACAGATACGCAGTATTTT
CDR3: CASSFGGGTDTQYF

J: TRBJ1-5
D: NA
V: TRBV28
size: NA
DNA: TGTGCCAGCGCCACAGGTAATCAGCCCCAGCATTTT
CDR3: CASATGNQPQHF

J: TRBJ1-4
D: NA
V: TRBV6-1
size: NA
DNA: TGTGCCAGCAGCGGCCGGGACGGTAATGAAAAACTGTTTTTT
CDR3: CASSGRDGNEKLFF

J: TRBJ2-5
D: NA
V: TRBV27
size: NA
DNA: TGTGCCAGTAGAGGTAACTACCAAGAGACCCAGTACTTC
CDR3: CASRGNYQETQYF

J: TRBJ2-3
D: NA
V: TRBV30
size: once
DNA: TGTGCCTGGAGTTTTGGAGTGGGGGACACAGATACGCAGTATTTT
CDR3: CAWSFGVGDTDTQYF

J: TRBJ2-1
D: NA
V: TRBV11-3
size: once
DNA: TGTGCCAGCAGCTCCGCGGCGCGGACCTACCACGATGAGCAGTTCTTC
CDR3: CASSSAARTYHDEQFF

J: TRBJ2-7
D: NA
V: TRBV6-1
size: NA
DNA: TGTGCCAGCAGTATGGACTTCCGAGGGTACGAGCAGTACTTC
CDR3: CASSMDFRGYEQYF

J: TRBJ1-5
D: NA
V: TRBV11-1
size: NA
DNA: TGTGCCAGCAGCTTAGACGGGAATGCCAATCAGCCCCAGCATTTT
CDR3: CASSLDGNANQPQHF

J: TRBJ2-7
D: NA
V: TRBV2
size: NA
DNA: TGTGCCAGCAGTTTAGGCAACTCCTACGAGCAGTACTTC
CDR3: CASSLGNSYEQYF

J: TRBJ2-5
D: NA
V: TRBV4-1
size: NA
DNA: TGCGCCAGCAGCCAAGATTTCGAGACCCAGTACTTC
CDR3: CASSQDFETQYF

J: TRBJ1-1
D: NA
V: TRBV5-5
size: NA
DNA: TGTGCCAGCAGCCGCAATACCGGGACTGCGAACACTGAAGCTTTCTTT
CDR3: CASSRNTGTANTEAFF

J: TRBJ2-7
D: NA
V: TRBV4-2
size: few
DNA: TGTGCCAGCAGCCAAGATTGGAGCTCCTACGAGCAGTACTTC
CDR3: CASSQDWSSYEQYF

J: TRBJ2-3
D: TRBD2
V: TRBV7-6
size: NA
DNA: TGTGCCAGCAGCTTAAGAGCGGGGGGTAGCACAGATACGCAGTATTTT
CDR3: CASSLRAGGSTDTQYF

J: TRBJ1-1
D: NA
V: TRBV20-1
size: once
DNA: TGCAGTGCGGGGGAGAACACTGAAGCTTTCTTT
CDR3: CSAGENTEAFF

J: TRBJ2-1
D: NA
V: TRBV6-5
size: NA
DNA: TGTGCCAGCAGTGCAGGGGGGACAGAGTCGCGCGAGCAGTTCTTC
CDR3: CASSAGGTESREQFF

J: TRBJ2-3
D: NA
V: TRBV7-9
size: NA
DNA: TGTGCCAGCAGCTTACCCCGACAGGGAGGGACAGATACGCAGTATTTT
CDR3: CASSLPRQGGTDTQYF

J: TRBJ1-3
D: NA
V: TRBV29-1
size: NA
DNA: TGCAGCGTAAGGCTGCCCAGCTCTGGAAACACCATATATTTT
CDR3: CSVRLPSSGNTIYF

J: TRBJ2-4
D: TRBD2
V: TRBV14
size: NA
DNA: TGTGCCAGCAGCCACGGGAGGACGGACCAAGCAGGCCAGTACTTC
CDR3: CASSHGRTDQAGQYF

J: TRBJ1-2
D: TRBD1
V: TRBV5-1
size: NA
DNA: TGCGCCAGCAGCTTTGGGACAGGGCGAAGGGATGGCTACACCTTC
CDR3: CASSFGTGRRDGYTF

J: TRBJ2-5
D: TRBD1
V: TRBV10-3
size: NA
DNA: TGTGCCATCAGGAGACAGGGGGCTTTTTCAGAGACCCAGTACTTC
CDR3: CAIRRQGAFSETQYF

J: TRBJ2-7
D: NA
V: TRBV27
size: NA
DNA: TGTGCCAGCAGTTCTCGTAACGAGCAGTACTTC
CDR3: CASSSRNEQYF

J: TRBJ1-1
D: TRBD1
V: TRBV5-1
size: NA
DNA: TGCGCCAGCAGCCCTCAGACAGGGGACCTCACTGAAGCTTTCTTT
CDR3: CASSPQTGDLTEAFF

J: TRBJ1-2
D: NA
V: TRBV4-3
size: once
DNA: TGCGCCAGCAGCCAAGAATGGGGAAACTATGGCTACACCTTC
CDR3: CASSQEWGNYGYTF

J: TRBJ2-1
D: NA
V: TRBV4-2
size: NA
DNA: TGTGCCAGCAGCCAAACATACAATGAGCAGTTCTTC
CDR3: CASSQTYNEQFF

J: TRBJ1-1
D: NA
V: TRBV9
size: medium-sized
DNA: TGTGCCAGCAGCGTAGCTGGGGGGCCAGGGACTGAAGCTTTCTTT
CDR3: CASSVAGGPGTEAFF

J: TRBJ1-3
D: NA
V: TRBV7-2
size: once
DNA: TGTGCCAGCAGCCCCTGGCAGGGCTCTGGAAACACCATATATTTT
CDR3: CASSPWQGSGNTIYF

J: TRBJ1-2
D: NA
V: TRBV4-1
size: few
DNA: TGCGCCAGCAGCCAAGATTTGACCTCGGCCAGAGATGGCTACACCTTC
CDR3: CASSQDLTSARDGYTF

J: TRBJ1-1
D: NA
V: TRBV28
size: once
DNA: TGTGCCAGCAAGCTCACAGCCGGCGCGTATAAAGAGGCTTTCTTT
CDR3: CASKLTAGAYKEAFF

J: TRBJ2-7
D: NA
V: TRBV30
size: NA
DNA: TGTGCCTGGACTCTTATACAGGGAGGCGAGCAGTACTTC
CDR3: CAWTLIQGGEQYF

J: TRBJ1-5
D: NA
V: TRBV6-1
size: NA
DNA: TGTGCCAGCAGTGAGTCCGGGACTTACTATCAGCCCCAGCATTTT
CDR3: CASSESGTYYQPQHF